This TCR beta chain was sequenced during a study of blood T cell repertoires in COVID-19. Overall study: The samples span acute and convalescent COVID-19 from the United States, Italy and Spain. Sources were T cells, B-cell-depleted T cells, or PBMCs; the material itself was cDNA or gDNA.

As concerns this clone: The same CDR3 arises from other DNA sequences in this sample as well.

As handled by the study authors: The assay estimated nucleated cells by amplifying reference gene primers. Measured with immunoSEQ multiplex PCR; TCRdb has only the in-frame clones, and not every one. V, J and clone size reflect that table, while D and trimming were determined from the DNA. The sample has approximately 280,000 clones, 89% seen once. The CDR3 consists of 13 residues. Germline assignment: CDR1 SQVTM and CDR2 ANQGSEA. The ends lost 3 bases at V and 2 bases at J; junction bases unmatched: 0. Sequenced sample: peripheral blood. The TCR sequence derives from a woman aged 55-69 years with acute or convalescent COVID-19. V is TRBV29-1 and J is TRBJ2-7; 11 nucleotides align to TRBD1. CDR3 nucleotide sequence: TGCAGCGTTGAGGGACAGGGGGCCTACGAGCAGTACTTC. Translation: CSVEGQGAYEQYF.